This TCR beta chain was obtained from a study of type 1 regulatory T cells. Study summary: An in vitro protocol generated T-allo10, a Tr1-enriched, alloantigen-specific CD4 T cell product.

TCRdb re-derived calls from the reads in MiXCR, one entry per CDR3 protein. The sample holds around 88,000 distinct CDR3 sequences, about 28% seen once. This clonotype was obtained from a human donor in good health. The material sequenced was CD4+ T cells, either the whole sample or a sorted fraction (not recorded which).

The CDR3 nucleotides read TGTGCCTGGAGTGTACTATCGAGGATCGTCGTCTGGGGGCAAGAGACCCAGTACTTC. Its translation is CAWSVLSRIVVWGQETQYF. The chain links TRBV30 to TRBJ2-5; tentatively, D is TRBD1 or TRBD2 (5 bases each). The germline CDR1 and CDR2 sequences are GTSNPN and SVGIG (reference sequence). The CDR3 runs 19 residues. The germline V and J ends were trimmed by 0 bases and 2 bases, with 25 bases remaining between them.